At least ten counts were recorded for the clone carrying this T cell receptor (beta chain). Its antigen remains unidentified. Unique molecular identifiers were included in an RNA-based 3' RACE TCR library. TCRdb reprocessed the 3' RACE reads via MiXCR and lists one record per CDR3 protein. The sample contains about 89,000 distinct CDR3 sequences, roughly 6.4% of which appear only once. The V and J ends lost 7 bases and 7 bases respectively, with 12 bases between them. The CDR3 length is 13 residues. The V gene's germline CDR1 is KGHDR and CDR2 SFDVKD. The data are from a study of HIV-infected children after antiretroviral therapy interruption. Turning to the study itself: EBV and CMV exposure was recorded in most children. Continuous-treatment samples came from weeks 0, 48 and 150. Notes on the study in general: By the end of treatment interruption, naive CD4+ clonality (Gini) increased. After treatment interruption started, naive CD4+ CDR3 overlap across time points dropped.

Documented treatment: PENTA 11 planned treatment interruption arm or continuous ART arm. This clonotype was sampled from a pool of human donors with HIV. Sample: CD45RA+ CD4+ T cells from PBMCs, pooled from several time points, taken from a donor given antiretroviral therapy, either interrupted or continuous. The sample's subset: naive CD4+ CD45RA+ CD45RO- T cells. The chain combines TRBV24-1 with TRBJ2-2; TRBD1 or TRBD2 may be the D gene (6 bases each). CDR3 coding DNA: TGTGCCACCAGCTCAAGGGGGGACGGGGAGCTGTTTTTT. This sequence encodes CATSSRGDGELFF.